Described below is a single T cell receptor (beta chain) sequence and its context. These data are taken from a study of cytomegalovirus exposure and HLA in healthy donors. Study-wide context: The same platform was used for the roughly 120 validation repertoires as for the roughly 730 first-cohort repertoires, as reported in a later analysis.

Germline V gene sequence: CDR1 MGHRA, CDR2 YSYEKL. CDR3 length: 15 residues. V lost 1 base and J 4 bases, leaving 11 bases between the germline ends. The protocol was immunoSEQ multiplex PCR, while the TCRdb copy is restricted to in-frame clones and leaves out a portion. The sample includes 160,000 or so clones, around 81% of them seen just once. The rearrangement uses TRBV4-1 and TRBJ1-5; no firm D call. The TCR originated in a man aged 30 to 45 in good health and CMV-seropositive. The sample consisted of PBMCs. CDR3 nucleotide sequence: TGCGCCAGCAGCCAAGGTGGAGGTCGGAATCAGCCCCAGCATTTT. Residues: CASSQGGGRNQPQHF.